This T cell receptor (beta chain) was recorded in a study of blood T cell repertoires in COVID-19. Clones were sequenced by immunoSEQ multiplex PCR, and TCRdb holds only the in-frame ones, with some missing. The data hold 210,000 or so clones, with 70% to 85% observed a single time. This CDR3 is built from 12 residues. V trimming: 5 bases; J trimming: 7 bases; junction bases outside the gene matches: 1. Sequenced: peripheral blood. The rearrangement joins TRBV12-3 or TRBV12-4 to TRBJ1-3; the match to TRBD1 covers 8 bases. The origin of this receptor is a woman of 80 years or more with COVID-19, enrolled during active disease. The CDR3 is CASSQGANTIYF. CDR3 coding DNA: TGTGCCAGCAGTCAGGGGGCGAACACCATATATTTT.